This is a list of T cell receptor beta chains from one sample in a study of tumor-infiltrating lymphocytes in primary liver carcinoma. One entry per CDR3 protein, called by TCRdb with MiXCR from the multiplex PCR reads. This sample has about 200,000 distinct CDR3 sequences; roughly 61% occur once, and the top ten carry 6% to 8.5%. Sequenced sample: peripheral blood. The receptors stem from a woman aged 55-70 years with primary liver carcinoma and hepatitis B virus infection. Each CDR3 is given with its conserved first and last residue. The D gene is left open where the match is weak. Clone size is not always given. Where it is, it says once, few, many or a class for expanded clones.

d_gene: TRBD2; v_gene: TRBV6-5; abundance: NA; j_gene: TRBJ2-1; CDR3aa: CASSCLAGVNEQLF; CDR3nt: TGTGCCAGCAGTTGCCTGGCGGGAGTTAATGAGCAGCTCTTC
d_gene: NA; v_gene: TRBV11-2; abundance: NA; j_gene: TRBJ2-2; CDR3aa: CASSLRRRGELFF; CDR3nt: TGTGCCAGCAGCTTAAGAAGGAGAGGGGAGCTGTTTTTT
d_gene: TRBD2; v_gene: TRBV10-3; abundance: NA; j_gene: TRBJ2-1; CDR3aa: CAISKGLAGLSYNEQFF; CDR3nt: TGTGCCATCAGTAAGGGACTAGCGGGCTTATCCTACAATGAGCAGTTCTTC
d_gene: TRBD2; v_gene: TRBV4-1; abundance: many; j_gene: TRBJ2-1; CDR3aa: CASSQELAGYNEQFF; CDR3nt: TGCGCCAGCAGCCAAGAACTAGCGGGGTACAATGAGCAGTTCTTC
d_gene: NA; v_gene: TRBV6-5; abundance: many; j_gene: TRBJ2-3; CDR3aa: CASSSAGSTDTQYF; CDR3nt: TGTGCCAGCAGCAGCGCCGGCAGCACAGATACGCAGTATTTT
d_gene: NA; v_gene: TRBV29-1; abundance: many; j_gene: TRBJ1-1; CDR3aa: CSVKEPGRKNTEAFF; CDR3nt: TGCAGCGTTAAGGAACCGGGACGGAAGAACACTGAAGCTTTCTTT
d_gene: TRBD1; v_gene: TRBV28; abundance: NA; j_gene: TRBJ1-4; CDR3aa: CASRITQGANEKLFF; CDR3nt: TGTGCCAGCAGGATAACGCAGGGGGCGAATGAAAAACTGTTTTTT
d_gene: NA; v_gene: TRBV12-3/TRBV12-4; abundance: many; j_gene: TRBJ2-3; CDR3aa: CASSSPSVKPTDTQYF; CDR3nt: TGTGCCAGCAGTTCCCCTAGCGTCAAGCCCACAGATACGCAGTATTTT
d_gene: NA; v_gene: TRBV6-1; abundance: NA; j_gene: TRBJ2-4; CDR3aa: CACSERARGIQNIQHF; CDR3nt: TGTGCCTGTAGTGAACGGGCCAGGGGTATCCAAAACATTCAGCACTTC
d_gene: TRBD2; v_gene: TRBV29-1; abundance: many; j_gene: TRBJ2-3; CDR3aa: CSVVGLVGRRDTQYF; CDR3nt: TGCAGCGTTGTAGGGCTAGTCGGGAGGAGAGATACGCAGTATTTT
d_gene: NA; v_gene: TRBV11-3; abundance: NA; j_gene: TRBJ2-3; CDR3aa: CASSITPGVDTQYF; CDR3nt: TGTGCCAGCAGCATAACACCGGGGGTAGATACGCAGTATTTT
d_gene: NA; v_gene: TRBV5-1; abundance: few; j_gene: TRBJ1-1; CDR3aa: CASSLLTGMNTEAFF; CDR3nt: TGCGCCAGCAGCTTGTTGACAGGAATGAACACTGAAGCTTTCTTT
d_gene: TRBD2; v_gene: TRBV7-9; abundance: NA; j_gene: TRBJ2-5; CDR3aa: CASSSGQETQYF; CDR3nt: TGTGCCAGCTCTAGCGGACAAGAGACCCAGTACTTC
d_gene: NA; v_gene: TRBV6-5; abundance: once; j_gene: TRBJ1-5; CDR3aa: CASSCVFGQPQHF; CDR3nt: TGTGCCAGCAGTTGCGTGTTCGGTCAACCCCAGCATTTT
d_gene: NA; v_gene: TRBV28; abundance: few; j_gene: TRBJ1-6; CDR3aa: CASMNRDNSPLHF; CDR3nt: TGTGCCAGCATGAACAGGGATAATTCACCCCTCCACTTT
d_gene: NA; v_gene: TRBV11-2; abundance: NA; j_gene: TRBJ2-3; CDR3aa: CISSLEGSSAADTQYF; CDR3nt: TGTATCAGCAGCTTAGAGGGCTCTAGCGCTGCAGATACGCAGTATTTT
d_gene: NA; v_gene: TRBV11-2; abundance: NA; j_gene: TRBJ2-7; CDR3aa: CASSPSVRNGPYEQYF; CDR3nt: TGTGCCAGCAGCCCTAGCGTGAGAAATGGGCCCTACGAGCAGTACTTC
d_gene: TRBD2; v_gene: TRBV29-1; abundance: once; j_gene: TRBJ2-3; CDR3aa: CSVDGGRGADTRYF; CDR3nt: TGCAGCGTTGACGGCGGGAGGGGCGCAGATACGCGGTATTTT
d_gene: TRBD1; v_gene: TRBV6-5; abundance: many; j_gene: TRBJ1-1; CDR3aa: CASSRDRNSNTEAFF; CDR3nt: TGTGCCAGCAGTCGGGACAGGAATTCGAACACTGAAGCTTTCTTT
d_gene: TRBD1; v_gene: TRBV18; abundance: few; j_gene: TRBJ1-5; CDR3aa: CASSQGGTNGDQPQHF; CDR3nt: TGTGCCAGCTCCCAAGGGGGCACTAACGGAGATCAGCCCCAGCATTTT
d_gene: NA; v_gene: TRBV28; abundance: NA; j_gene: TRBJ2-1; CDR3aa: CASSFPGLREFNNEQFF; CDR3nt: TGTGCCAGCAGTTTTCCTGGCTTACGGGAGTTTAACAATGAGCAGTTCTTC
d_gene: TRBD1; v_gene: TRBV6-6; abundance: many; j_gene: TRBJ1-2; CDR3aa: CASSEPRDRLSGYTF; CDR3nt: TGTGCCAGCAGTGAACCCCGGGACAGGTTATCTGGCTACACCTTC
d_gene: NA; v_gene: TRBV7-9; abundance: NA; j_gene: TRBJ1-4; CDR3aa: CASRLASTKGEKLFF; CDR3nt: TGTGCCAGCAGATTAGCAAGCACGAAGGGTGAAAAACTGTTTTTT
d_gene: NA; v_gene: TRBV5-1; abundance: few; j_gene: TRBJ2-2; CDR3aa: CASSRGAGTGELFF; CDR3nt: TGCGCCAGCAGCCGGGGGGCGGGGACCGGGGAGCTGTTTTTT
d_gene: NA; v_gene: TRBV11-2; abundance: NA; j_gene: TRBJ2-4; CDR3aa: CASSLVGITQYF; CDR3nt: TGTGCCAGCAGCCTAGTTGGGATTACTCAGTACTTC
d_gene: NA; v_gene: TRBV6-5; abundance: many; j_gene: TRBJ1-1; CDR3aa: CASREGHLNTEAFF; CDR3nt: TGTGCCAGCAGGGAGGGTCATTTGAACACTGAAGCTTTCTTT
d_gene: NA; v_gene: TRBV11-2; abundance: NA; j_gene: TRBJ2-6; CDR3aa: CDSSLQASGANILTF; CDR3nt: TGTGACAGCAGTCTACAGGCCTCTGGGGCCAACATCCTGACTTTC
d_gene: TRBD2; v_gene: TRBV29-1; abundance: NA; j_gene: TRBJ2-3; CDR3aa: CSVTVTSDTDTQYF; CDR3nt: TGCAGTGTTACCGTGACTAGCGACACAGATACGCAGTATTTT
d_gene: TRBD1; v_gene: TRBV4-1; abundance: few; j_gene: TRBJ2-5; CDR3aa: CASSQDHNRGETQYF; CDR3nt: TGCGCCAGCAGCCAAGATCACAACAGGGGGGAGACCCAGTACTTC